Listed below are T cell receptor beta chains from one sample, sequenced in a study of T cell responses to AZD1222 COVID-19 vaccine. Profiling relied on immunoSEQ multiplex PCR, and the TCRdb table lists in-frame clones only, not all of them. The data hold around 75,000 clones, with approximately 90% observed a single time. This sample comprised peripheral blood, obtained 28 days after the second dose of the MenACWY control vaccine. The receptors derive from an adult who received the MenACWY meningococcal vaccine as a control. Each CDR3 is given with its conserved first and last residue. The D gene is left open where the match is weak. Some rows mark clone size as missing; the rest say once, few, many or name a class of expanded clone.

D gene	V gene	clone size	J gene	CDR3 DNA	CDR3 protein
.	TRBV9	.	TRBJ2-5	TGTGCCAGCAGCACGACGCTCGGGGAGACCCAGTACTTC	CASSTTLGETQYF
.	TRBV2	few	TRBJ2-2	TGTGCCAGCAGTGAAGCGCTAGGGGTCGCGAACACCGGGGAGCTGTTTTTT	CASSEALGVANTGELFF
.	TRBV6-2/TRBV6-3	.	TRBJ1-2	TGTGCCAGCAGTTACTCGAAGCAGGGACCCGCCTCCTATGGCTACACCTTC	CASSYSKQGPASYGYTF
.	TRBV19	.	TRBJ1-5	TGTGCCAGTAGTGTCCGACAGGTGAATCAGCCCCAGCATTTT	CASSVRQVNQPQHF
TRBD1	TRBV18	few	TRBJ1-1	TGTGCCAGCTCACGAGCAGGGACAGGGGGAACTGAAGCTTTCTTT	CASSRAGTGGTEAFF
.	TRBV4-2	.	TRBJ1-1	TGTGCCAGCAGCCTGGGTTATAACACTGAAGCTTTCTTT	CASSLGYNTEAFF
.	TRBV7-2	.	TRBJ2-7	TGTGCCAGCAGCTTAGCGGACAGTACTAAGGTCCCCTACGAGCAGTACTTC	CASSLADSTKVPYEQYF
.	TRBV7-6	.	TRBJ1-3	TGTGCCAGCAGCTTAGGACCAGGGTCATTGGGAAACACCATATATTTT	CASSLGPGSLGNTIYF
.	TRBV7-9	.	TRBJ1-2	TGTGCCAGCAGCTTGGGCTTAGCGGGGGAAGGCTACACCTTC	CASSLGLAGEGYTF
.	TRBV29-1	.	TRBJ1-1	TGCAGCGTTGAGGGGTTCATGAACACTGAAGCTTTCTTT	CSVEGFMNTEAFF
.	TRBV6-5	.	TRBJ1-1	TGTGCCAGCAGTTTTGGAGGCACTGAAGCTTTCTTT	CASSFGGTEAFF
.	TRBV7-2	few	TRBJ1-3	TGTGCCAGCAGCTCGACGGGGCCTGGAAACACCATATATTTT	CASSSTGPGNTIYF
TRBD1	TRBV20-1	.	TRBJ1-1	TGCAGTGCTAGCCCACAGGGGTTGGCTTTCTTT	CSASPQGLAFF
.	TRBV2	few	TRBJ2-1	TGTGCCAGCAGTGGGGACGAGGCCACCTACAATGAGCAGTTCTTC	CASSGDEATYNEQFF
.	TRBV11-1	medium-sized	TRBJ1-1	TGTGCCAGCAGCTTGACCAACACTGAAGCTTTCTTT	CASSLTNTEAFF
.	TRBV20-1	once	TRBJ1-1	TGCAGTGCTAGTTCCGATAAAAGGCCCCGGGCTGAAGCTTTCTTT	CSASSDKRPRAEAFF
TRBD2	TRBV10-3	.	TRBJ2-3	TGTGCCATCAGACAGACTAGCGCTGGCACAGATACGCAGTATTTT	CAIRQTSAGTDTQYF
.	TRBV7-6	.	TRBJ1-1	TGTGCCAGCAGCTTAGCGGTTCGGGAGATGAACACTGAAGCTTTCTTT	CASSLAVREMNTEAFF
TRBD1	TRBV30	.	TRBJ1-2	TGTGCCTGGAGTGTACTCGGACAGGAGAATCTCTATGGCTACACCTTC	CAWSVLGQENLYGYTF
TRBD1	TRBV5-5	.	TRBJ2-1	TGTGCCAGCAGCCTGAGGGGGCAGGGGGCGTCCGATGAGCAGTTCTTC	CASSLRGQGASDEQFF
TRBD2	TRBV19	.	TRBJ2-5	TGTGCCAGTAGTTGGGCGGGGGGTGAGACCCAGTACTTC	CASSWAGGETQYF
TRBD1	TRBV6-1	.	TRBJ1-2	TGTGCCAGCAGTGACCACCCGGGACAGGGGGTTGGAGGCTACACCTTC	CASSDHPGQGVGGYTF
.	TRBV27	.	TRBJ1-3	TGTGCCAGGGCTCAGGGGCCCAACGGAAACACCATATATTTT	CARAQGPNGNTIYF
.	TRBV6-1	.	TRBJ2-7	TGTGCCAGCAGTGAAATGACAGCTAACCTACGTATGGACTTC	CASSEMTANLRMDF
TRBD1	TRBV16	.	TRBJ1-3	TGTGCCAGCAGCCAAACGGACAGGACCTCTGGAAACACCATATATTTT	CASSQTDRTSGNTIYF
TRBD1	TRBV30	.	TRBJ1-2	TGTGCCCGTACTGGTCCGGGACAGGGAATGGATGGCTACACCTTC	CARTGPGQGMDGYTF
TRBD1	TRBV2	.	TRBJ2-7	TGTGCCAGCAGTTTAACAGGGGGCAACGAGCAGTACTTC	CASSLTGGNEQYF
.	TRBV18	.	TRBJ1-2	TGTGCCAGCTCACCCGACTTGGGGGACGGCTACACCTTC	CASSPDLGDGYTF
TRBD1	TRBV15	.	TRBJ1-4	TGTGCCACCAGCTTGGACAGGGCAGGTGAAAAACTGTTTTTT	CATSLDRAGEKLFF
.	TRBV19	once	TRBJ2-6	TGTGCCAGTAGTCTTGCGGCAGCTGGGGCCAACGTCCTGACTTTC	CASSLAAAGANVLTF
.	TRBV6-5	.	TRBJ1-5	TGTGCCAGCAGAATCACAGGGTATAGCAATCAGCCCCAGCATTTT	CASRITGYSNQPQHF
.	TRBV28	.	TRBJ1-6	TGTGCCAGCAGCCGGGACAACTATAATTCACCCCTCCACTTT	CASSRDNYNSPLHF
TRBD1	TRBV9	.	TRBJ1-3	TGTGCCAGCAGCGTAGCCCCCGCAGGGGGCAGAAACACCATATATTTT	CASSVAPAGGRNTIYF
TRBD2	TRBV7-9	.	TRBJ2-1	TGTGCCAGCAGCTTAGGCGGGGGGGCCTTAAATGAGCAGTTCTTC	CASSLGGGALNEQFF
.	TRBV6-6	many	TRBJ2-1	TGTGCCAGCAGTTTGAATACGCGCTCCTACAATGAGCAGTTCTTC	CASSLNTRSYNEQFF
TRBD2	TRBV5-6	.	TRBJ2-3	TGTGCCAGCAGCTTAGTACTAGCGGGGGGAGATACGCAGTATTTT	CASSLVLAGGDTQYF
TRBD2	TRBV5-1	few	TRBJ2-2	TGCGCCAGCAGCCCGGGGGGGGCGAACACCGGGGAGCTGTTTTTT	CASSPGGANTGELFF
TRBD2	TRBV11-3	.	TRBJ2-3	TGTGCCAGCAGCTTAGGCGGGGGGGATACAGATACGCAGTATTTT	CASSLGGGDTDTQYF
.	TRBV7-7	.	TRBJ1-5	TGTGCCAGCAGCTTAAACAGTCATCAGCCCCAGCATTTT	CASSLNSHQPQHF
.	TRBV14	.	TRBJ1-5	TGTGCCAGCAGCCAAGGGGCGGGGGGGCGAGGTCAGCCCCAGCATTTT	CASSQGAGGRGQPQHF
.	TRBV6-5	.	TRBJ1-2	TGTGCCAGCAGTTACGGGACCCATGGCTACACCTTC	CASSYGTHGYTF
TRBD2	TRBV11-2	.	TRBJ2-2	TGTGCCAGCAGCTTAGATTCCGGGACTAGTTACACCGGGGAGCTGTTTTTT	CASSLDSGTSYTGELFF
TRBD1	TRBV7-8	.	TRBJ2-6	TGTGCCAGCAGCTTGACAGGGGCAACTGGGGCCAACGTCCTGACTTTC	CASSLTGATGANVLTF
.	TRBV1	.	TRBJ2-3	TGCACCAGCAGCCAAGAAATAGACACAGATACGCAGTATTTT	CTSSQEIDTDTQYF
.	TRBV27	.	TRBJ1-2	TGTGCCAGCAGTTTAGTCGGTGGCTCCGATGGCTACACCTTC	CASSLVGGSDGYTF
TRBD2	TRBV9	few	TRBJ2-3	TGTGCCAGCAGCGCAGGAGACGGGACTAGCCAGTATTTT	CASSAGDGTSQYF
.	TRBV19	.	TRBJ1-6	TGTGCCACCCTTACCGCGGAATTCCCCCTCCACTTT	CATLTAEFPLHF
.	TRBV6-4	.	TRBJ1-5	TGTGCCAGCAGCTTGGACAGTTACCAGCCCCAGCATTTT	CASSLDSYQPQHF
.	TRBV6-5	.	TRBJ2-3	TGTGCCAGCAGTCGGACCGGGCCCCGGCGGGATACGCAGTATTTT	CASSRTGPRRDTQYF
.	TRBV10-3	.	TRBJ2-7	TGTGCCATCAGTGGGTCTGCAGGGGCCGGCTACGAGCAGTACTTC	CAISGSAGAGYEQYF
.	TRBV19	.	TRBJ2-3	TGTGCCAGTAGTGGGGGAGGTGGGTCAGATACGCAGTATTTT	CASSGGGGSDTQYF
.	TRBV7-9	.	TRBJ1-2	TGTGCCAGCAGCTTTGGCCTCGGAAGTACGGACTATGGCTACACCTTC	CASSFGLGSTDYGYTF
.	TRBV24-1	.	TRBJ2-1	TGTGCCACCAGTGCTGCGAATGAGCAGTTCTTC	CATSAANEQFF
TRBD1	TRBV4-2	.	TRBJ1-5	TGTGCCAGCAGCCAGGGGACAGATAGCAATCAGCCCCAGCATTTT	CASSQGTDSNQPQHF
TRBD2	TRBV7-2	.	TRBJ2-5	TGTGCCAGCAGCTTGGGGGGGAATCAAGAGACCCAGTACTTC	CASSLGGNQETQYF